Given below is one T cell receptor (beta chain) in context. PCR involved 60 Vbeta and 13 Jbeta primers. Methods used by the authors: A follow-up analysis tallied around 76 million unique TCR beta chains, 8.5 million to 14 million shared. TCRdb keeps only in-frame clones here, not all; method: immunoSEQ multiplex PCR. D and trimming were read from the DNA, whereas the V and J calls and clone size are those reported in that table. In the table there are 200,000 to 250,000 clones, roughly 68% of which are singletons. Donors were ostensibly healthy at sampling, although undocumented immune exposures were probable. CDR1 is SGHAT, CDR2 FQNNGV, per germline. The CDR3 has 15 residues. V lost 1 base and J lost 5; bases outside the gene matches: 6. This entry comes from a study of cytomegalovirus exposure and HLA in healthy donors. Overall study context: HLA-typed donors were the source of tens of millions of unique TCRs held in an early data release. Of several hundred genotyped donors, more than 70% clustered with self-reported Caucasian donors.

The sequenced material came from PBMCs. The chain joins TRBV11-2 to TRBJ2-5; 8 bases line up with TRBD2. The source of this sequence is a middle-aged man in good health and CMV-seropositive. Written as DNA, the CDR3 is TGTGCCAGCAGCTTAGCGGGGGGGTATTTTGAGACCCAGTACTTC. Translating gives CASSLAGGYFETQYF.